Below are 18 T cell receptor beta chains sequenced from a single sample in a study of relationships among human T cell subsets. Semiquantitative ARM-PCR amplified T cell receptor alpha and beta CDR3 regions from mRNA. Tagged nested gene-specific primers were used first, then communal superprimers amplified exponentially. TCRdb ran MiXCR on the multiplex PCR reads and lists one entry per CDR3 protein. The sample has roughly 2,800 distinct CDR3 sequences; around four fifths are singletons. The specimen was total T cells sorted from blood. The receptors stem from a man aged 40-49 years in good health.

The genes are TRBV28 and TRBJ2-1; TRBD2 might be the D (5 bases). The length of the CDR3 is 16 residues. Germline lookup yields CDR1 MDHEN and CDR2 SYDVKM. Deletions cut 6 bases from V and 0 bases from J, with 15 bases between. The CDR3 sequence: CASSPLEGYSYNEQFF. CDR3 DNA sequence: TGTGCCAGCAGCCCTCTTGAGGGTTACTCCTACAATGAGCAGTTCTTC.

This clonotype occurred a few times. This rearrangement joins TRBV4-1 to TRBJ1-3, with no clear D. The CDR3 is made up of 13 amino acids. V lost 1 base to trimming and J lost 4 bases, with 5 bases between them. The germline V gene has CDR1 MGHRA and CDR2 YSYEKL. CDR3 amino acids: CASSQVPGNTIYF. As DNA, the CDR3 is TGCGCCAGCAGCCAAGTGCCCGGAAACACCATATATTTT.

The chain has TRBV27 and TRBJ1-4; D is perhaps TRBD1 (6 bases). Trimming stripped 4 bases from V and 7 bases from J, with 16 bases between. Germline V gene sequence: CDR1 MNHEY, CDR2 SMNVEV (reference sequence). This CDR3 is built from 15 residues. CDR3 sequence (DNA): TGTGCCAGCAGTTCGCGGGGGGCAGGGTTTGAAAAACTGTTTTTT. Encoded protein: CASSSRGAGFEKLFF. Complete variable domain (other parts from reference TRBV27 and TRBJ1-4): EAQVTQNPRYLITVTGKKLTVTCSQNMNHEYMSWYRQDPGLGLRQIYYSMNVEVTDKGDVPEGYKVSRKEKRNFPLILESPSPNQTSLYFCASSSRGAGFEKLFFGSGTQLSVL.

The chain carries TRBV11-2 and TRBJ1-2; TRBD1 matches 8 bases. After removal of 6 bases from V and 10 bases from J, the junction contained 10 bases not matched to a gene. CDR1 is SGHAT, CDR2 FQNNGV, per germline. The length of the CDR3 is 13 residues. CDR3: CASSPGGHLDYTF. As DNA, the CDR3 is TGTGCCAGCAGTCCAGGGGGCCATCTCGACTACACCTTC.

The V and J genes are TRBV27 and TRBJ1-2; TRBD1 matches at 8 bases. J lost 7 bases, V lost 4 bases, and 11 bases had no gene match. This CDR3 is built from 15 residues. From germline, CDR1 is MNHEY and CDR2 SMNVEV (reference sequence). The CDR3 reads CASSSWTGLYGGYTF. CDR3 sequence (DNA): TGTGCCAGCAGTTCCTGGACAGGGCTATATGGTGGCTACACCTTC.

In this sample, this clonotype turned up once. The rearrangement joins TRBV5-1 to TRBJ2-3, with 11 bases lining up with TRBD1. V shed 4 bases and J 7 bases; nucleotides not matched to a gene: 5. Per germline, CDR1 SGHRS and CDR2 YFSETQ. The CDR3 sequence is 14 residues long. This CDR3 is CASSPGQGANTQYF. In nucleotides, the CDR3 is TGCGCCAGCAGCCCAGGACAGGGGGCGAATACGCAGTATTTT.

The rearrangement links TRBV11-2 to TRBJ2-4; D is perhaps TRBD2 (7 bases). Trimming removed 6 bases at V and 4 bases at J, with 16 bases between. This CDR3 spans 15 amino acids. Germline-derived CDR1 and CDR2 are SGHAT and FQNNGV. The CDR3 bases are TGTGCCAGCAGTCGTAACAGGGAGGGTAAAAACATTCAGTACTTC. Amino acid sequence: CASSRNREGKNIQYF.

This clonotype was seen just once. The chain uses TRBV12-3 or TRBV12-4 and TRBJ1-2; 7 bases map to TRBD1. The CDR3 length is 16 residues. Unmatched junction bases numbered 14, after V lost 5 bases and J lost 5 bases. The CDR3 region is CASSHPGTVLKYGYTF. Written as DNA, the CDR3 is TGTGCCAGCAGTCACCCCGGGACAGTCCTTAAGTATGGCTACACCTTC.

This clonotype appeared a few times. The chain carries TRBV14 and TRBJ2-7; no definite D call. Germline V lookup: CDR1 SGHDN, CDR2 FVKESK. The V and J ends lost 1 base and 10 bases respectively, with 17 bases between them. The CDR3 is 14 amino acids. CDR3 in amino acids: CASSQGRWGTDQYF. The CDR3 DNA is TGTGCCAGCAGCCAAGGTCGATGGGGTACAGATCAGTACTTC.

This sequence joins TRBV7-9 and TRBJ1-1; no firm D call. Trimming removed 1 base from V and 7 bases from J, with 4 bases in between. There are 11 residues in the CDR3. The germline V gene encodes CDR1 SEHNR and CDR2 FQNEAQ (reference sequence). CDR3 coding DNA: TGTGCCAGCAGCTTAGAGGTTGAAGCTTTCTTT. This translates into CASSLEVEAFF.

CDR3 DNA: TGTGCCAGCAGCCTGGGGACTAGCGGGAGTCAAGAGACCCAGTACTTC. Protein: CASSLGTSGSQETQYF. The rearrangement links TRBV5-8 to TRBJ2-5; 14 positions match TRBD2. Germline V gives CDR1 SGHTS, CDR2 YDEGEE. V lost 4 bases and J lost 2; bases outside the gene matches: 4. The CDR3 has 16 residues.

Details on this clonotype: A read error may produce the germline difference seen at one junction end. The genes are TRBV7-7 and TRBJ2-5; D is possibly TRBD2 (6 bases). The CDR3 is 15 amino acids. CDR1 is SSHAT, CDR2 FNYEAQ, per germline (reference sequence). CDR3 sequence reads: CASSLGPAGGETQYF. The CDR3 DNA reads as TGTGCTAGCAGCTTAGGCCCAGCGGGCGGTGAGACCCAGTACTTC.

The chain links TRBV6-4 to TRBJ2-1; D is unclear. Germline assignment: CDR1 MRHNA and CDR2 SNTAGT. The CDR3 covers 13 residues. Trimming cost V 0 bases and J 9 bases, with 9 bases left between them. The CDR3 reads CASSDSGELEQFF. In DNA form, the CDR3 reads TGTGCCAGCAGTGACTCAGGAGAACTTGAGCAGTTCTTC.

V gene TRBV5-6 combines with J gene TRBJ1-2; D gene uncertain. Per germline, CDR1 SGHDT and CDR2 YYEEEE. The CDR3 runs 14 residues. Trimming shortened V by 5 bases and J by 8 bases, and 19 bases separated the two germline ends. The CDR3 nucleotides read TGTGCCAGCAGTCAGGCGCAAAGACAAATCGGCTACACCTTC. This sequence encodes CASSQAQRQIGYTF.

The J gene is TRBJ2-1, the V gene TRBV19; tentatively, D is TRBD2 (6 bases). Germline CDR1 LNHDA, CDR2 SQIVND (reference sequence). CDR3 length: 13 residues. V was pared by 6 bases and J by 9 bases, with 15 bases between. The CDR3 DNA reads as TGTGCCAGTAGGGGCGGGGCTGCGAGTGAGCAGTTCTTC. Encoded protein: CASRGGAASEQFF. The full variable domain, completed using reference TRBV19 and TRBJ2-1, is DGGITQSPKYLFRKEGQNVTLSCEQNLNHDAMYWYRQDPGQGLRLIYYSQIVNDFQKGDIAEGYSVSREKKESFPLTVTSAQKNPTAFYLCASRGGAASEQFFGPGTRLTVL.

A remark on this clonotype: Its ends do not fully match the called genes, so a read error is possible. The rearrangement joins TRBV12-3 or TRBV12-4 to TRBJ2-5, with D perhaps matching TRBD2 (5 bases). The CDR3 has 12 residues. The CDR3 is CASSLEGETQYF. The CDR3 bases are TGTGCCAGCAGCTTAGAGGGAGAGACCCAGTACTTC.

J is TRBJ2-7 and V is TRBV14; D is undetermined. Trimming left V 3 bases short and J 2 bases short, with 2 bases between. The CDR3 sequence is 11 residues long. Germline V gene data show CDR1 as SGHDN and CDR2 as FVKESK. Written as DNA, the CDR3 is TGTGCCAGCAGCCAGACCTACGAGCAGTACTTC. Protein: CASSQTYEQYF. The whole variable domain, filled in from reference TRBV14 and TRBJ2-7, reads EAGVTQFPSHSVIEKGQTVTLRCDPISGHDNLYWYRRVMGKEIKFLLHFVKESKQDESGMPNNRFLAERTGGTYSTLKVQPAELEDSGVYFCASSQTYEQYFGPGTRLTVT.

The chain links TRBV12-3 or TRBV12-4 to TRBJ1-1, with a tentative D call TRBD1 (5 bases). The CDR3 runs 13 residues. V shed 0 bases and J shed 7 bases, with 9 bases lying between them. CDR3 region: CASSLAGAYEAFF. CDR3 nucleotides: TGTGCCAGCAGTTTAGCAGGGGCCTATGAAGCTTTCTTT.